Described below is a single TCR beta chain sequence and its context. The method was immunoSEQ multiplex PCR; TCRdb's version includes in-frame clones alone and lacks a portion of them. The sample shows roughly 380,000 clones, 85% of them seen only once. This record comes from a study of blood T cell repertoires in COVID-19. The germline V gene has CDR1 MNHEY and CDR2 SVGEGT. V dropped 2 bases and J dropped 3 bases, with 14 bases sitting between them. This CDR3 comprises 15 residues. This TCR came from a woman younger than 35 with acute or convalescent COVID-19. The sequenced sample was peripheral blood. The chain has TRBV6-2 or TRBV6-3 and TRBJ2-7, with TRBD1 as a possible D gene (5 bases). As DNA, the CDR3 is TGTGCCAGCAGTTACCTCGGACATTCCAACTACGAGCAGTACTTC. It specifies CASSYLGHSNYEQYF.